A selection of T cell receptor beta chains follows, all from one sample in a study of blood T cell repertoires in COVID-19. Clones were sequenced by immunoSEQ multiplex PCR, and TCRdb holds only the in-frame ones, with some missing. The sample includes some 64,000 clones, about 78% seen only once; the top ten take less than 25%. Sequencing was performed on peripheral blood. These receptors came from a man older than 75 with active or convalescent COVID-19. Both conserved end residues are part of each CDR3. A D gene is named only where the DNA matches it firmly. Size is stated for part of the rows, as once, few or many counts, or as a class when the clone is expanded.

>TRBJ1-5|.|TRBV7-9|.
TGTGCCAGCAGAACAACTCGGTTATGGGCCCTCGATCAGCCCCAGCATTTT
CASRTTRLWALDQPQHF
>TRBJ2-3|.|TRBV7-9|.
TGTGCCAGCAGCTTAGATCCTAGCGCGAGCACAGATACGCAGTATTTT
CASSLDPSASTDTQYF
>TRBJ1-3|.|TRBV5-1|TRBD1
TGCGCCAGCAGCTTGGTTCCGATCCGGGACAGCGGAAACACCATATATTTT
CASSLVPIRDSGNTIYF
>TRBJ2-7|.|TRBV9|TRBD2
TGTGCCAGCAGCGCCCTAGCGGGGGGGCCTTTTTCCTACGAGCAGTACTTC
CASSALAGGPFSYEQYF
>TRBJ2-3|.|TRBV3-1/TRBV3-2|.
TGTGCCAGCAGCCAAACGGTAAGGGAGGTGGACACAGATACGCAGTATTTT
CASSQTVREVDTDTQYF
>TRBJ2-3|once|TRBV28|.
TGTGCCAGCGAGAATCCTTCCACAGATACGCAGTATTTT
CASENPSTDTQYF
>TRBJ1-2|.|TRBV6-5|.
TGTGCCAGCAGTTACGGGAGGGTCGGCTATGGCTACACCTTC
CASSYGRVGYGYTF
>TRBJ2-3|.|TRBV19|TRBD2
TGTGCCAGTCGACAACTAGCGGTAACGGAGACAGATACGCAGTATTTT
CASRQLAVTETDTQYF
>TRBJ1-3|.|TRBV5-4|TRBD1
TGTGCCAGCAGCTTCACAGGGGGCCCGACTGGAAACACCATATATTTT
CASSFTGGPTGNTIYF
>TRBJ2-5|.|TRBV7-6|TRBD2
TGTGCCAGCAGCTTAGGTACGGGGGGAGAGACCCAGTACTTC
CASSLGTGGETQYF
>TRBJ1-5|.|TRBV5-8|.
TGTGCCAGCAGCTTTTCCTTCCGCAATCAGCCCCAGCATTTT
CASSFSFRNQPQHF
>TRBJ2-5|.|TRBV12-2|.
TGTGCAAGTCGCGTCCCTCCTCCCTCACCCGGGACTAGCGGGATGCTCCAAGAGACCCAGTACTTC
CASRVPPPSPGTSGMLQETQYF
>TRBJ1-1|.|TRBV11-2|.
TGTGCCAGCAGCTTAGAAGGGAGGGGCGGTGAAGCTTTCTTT
CASSLEGRGGEAFF
>TRBJ2-3|.|TRBV20-1|TRBD2
TGCAGTGCTAGTACATCTAGCGGGGTAGATACGCAGTATTTT
CSASTSSGVDTQYF
>TRBJ2-5|once|TRBV29-1|TRBD2
TGCAGCGTTGCCCTAGCGGGAGGGCTCCGAGAGACCCAGTACTTC
CSVALAGGLRETQYF
>TRBJ2-7|.|TRBV28|.
TGTGCCAGCAGTTTATTAGAGGACTATTCCTACGAGCAGTACTTC
CASSLLEDYSYEQYF
>TRBJ1-5|.|TRBV3-1/TRBV3-2|TRBD1
TGTGCCAGCAGCCAGTCCGGGACAGGGGGCAATCAGCCCCAGCATTTT
CASSQSGTGGNQPQHF
>TRBJ2-6|.|TRBV7-9|.
TGTGCCAGCAGCTATAGTTCTTCTGGGGCCAACGTCCTGACTTTC
CASSYSSSGANVLTF
>TRBJ2-1|.|TRBV5-1|.
TGCGCCAGCAGCTTGGCAGGGGAAAACAATGAGCAGTTCTTC
CASSLAGENNEQFF
>TRBJ2-1|.|TRBV6-2/TRBV6-3|TRBD2
TGTGCCAGCAGTCCCCCCCGACTAGCGGGAGAAGGGTTTGAGCAGTTCTTC
CASSPPRLAGEGFEQFF
>TRBJ2-5|.|TRBV2|.
TGTGCCAGCAGTTCACAGCAGGAGACCCAGTACTTC
CASSSQQETQYF
>TRBJ2-3|.|TRBV5-1|TRBD1
TGCGCCAGCAGCCAAGGACAGGTCGGGGGCACAGATACGCAGTATTTT
CASSQGQVGGTDTQYF
>TRBJ2-2|.|TRBV9|.
TGTGCCAGCAGCCGGCAGGGAAGCACCGGGGAGCTGTTTTTT
CASSRQGSTGELFF
>TRBJ1-2|few|TRBV3-1/TRBV3-2|TRBD1
TGTGCCAGCAGCCTATTTAGGACAGGGGAGAGGTATGGCTACACCTTC
CASSLFRTGERYGYTF
>TRBJ2-2|.|TRBV4-3|.
TGCGCCAGCAGCCAAGATTTAACTACCGGGGAGCTGTTTTTT
CASSQDLTTGELFF